The entry that follows covers one TCR beta chain sequence. Its matching antigen is unknown. The germline gene is not matched at one end of the junction; a read error may be the cause. This sample stems from a study of tumor-infiltrating lymphocytes in primary liver carcinoma. Turning to the study itself: Patients, male and female, were 30 to 69 years old. The study's findings and limits: For tumor-adjacent and tumor-blood pairs, overlap was less than that seen for tumor region pairs. Tumors had a significantly higher top-250-clone fraction than blood (p = 0.039).

Co-extracting RNA and DNA was done with 20-30 mg of unsorted bulk tissue as input. Using a constant-region primer together with ProtoScript II reverse transcriptase, TCR beta cDNA was made from roughly 500 ng of total RNA. TCR beta libraries came from three nested multiplex PCR rounds using slightly modified ARM-PCR. TCRdb itself ran the multiplex PCR reads through MiXCR, one entry per CDR3 protein. Altogether about 190,000 distinct CDR3 sequences are present, roughly 80% being singletons, with the ten largest covering 18%. The source material was tumor tissue from primary liver carcinoma. This TCR was recovered from a man aged 35 to 55 with primary liver carcinoma and hepatitis B virus infection.

CDR3 in DNA: TGCAGCGTTCGGACTATCGGTAGTTGGGCAGAGACCCACTACTTC. Translating gives CSVRTIGSWAETHYF. The gene calls are TRBV29-1 and TRBJ2-5, with D possibly TRBD2 on 6 matching bases. Looked up from germline, CDR1 is SQVTM and CDR2 is ANQGSEA. This CDR3 spans 15 amino acids.